The rows below give T cell receptor beta chains drawn from one sample of a study of OX40 agonist ivuxolimab in advanced cancers. Sequencing used immunoSEQ multiplex PCR; TCRdb keeps in-frame clones, though not all of them. The table shows about 86,000 clones, with less than 95% occurring only once. The source was CD4+ or CD8+ T cells sorted from blood, collected in a trial of the OX40 agonist ivuxolimab. Every receptor here comes from an adult with an advanced solid tumor such as melanoma, head and neck, liver or kidney cancer. Each CDR3 is given with its conserved first and last residue. The D gene is left open where the match is weak. Expanded clones are given a class, and other clones once, few, many or no size at all.

J gene: TRBJ2-7
D gene: TRBD1
V gene: TRBV6-6
clone size: NA
CDR3 protein: CASSYLGQGSHEQYF
CDR3 DNA: TGTGCCAGCAGTTACTTGGGACAGGGGTCCCACGAGCAGTACTTC

J gene: TRBJ2-2
D gene: TRBD1
V gene: TRBV6-4
clone size: NA
CDR3 protein: CASSRGTANTGELFF
CDR3 DNA: TGTGCCAGCAGTAGGGGGACAGCGAACACCGGGGAGCTGTTTTTT

J gene: TRBJ1-4
D gene: TRBD1
V gene: TRBV11-2
clone size: few
CDR3 protein: CASSLEGTGTEKLFF
CDR3 DNA: TGTGCCAGCAGCTTGGAAGGGACAGGGACTGAAAAACTGTTTTTT

J gene: TRBJ1-5
D gene: NA
V gene: TRBV28
clone size: NA
CDR3 protein: CASSLVLGNQPQHF
CDR3 DNA: TGTGCCAGCAGTTTAGTGTTAGGCAATCAGCCCCAGCATTTT

J gene: TRBJ1-5
D gene: NA
V gene: TRBV30
clone size: NA
CDR3 protein: CAWSPDSSIKAQHF
CDR3 DNA: TGTGCCTGGAGTCCAGACAGTTCAATCAAGGCCCAGCATTTT

J gene: TRBJ2-7
D gene: NA
V gene: TRBV7-2
clone size: few
CDR3 protein: CASSPGPLLEQYF
CDR3 DNA: TGTGCCAGCAGCCCCGGGCCCCTACTCGAGCAGTACTTC

J gene: TRBJ1-1
D gene: NA
V gene: TRBV28
clone size: NA
CDR3 protein: CASLPSRQATEAFF
CDR3 DNA: TGTGCCTCACTCCCTTCCAGGCAGGCCACTGAAGCTTTCTTT

J gene: TRBJ1-1
D gene: TRBD1
V gene: TRBV4-1
clone size: NA
CDR3 protein: CASSQVQGVNTEAFF
CDR3 DNA: TGCGCCAGCAGCCAAGTTCAGGGGGTGAACACTGAAGCTTTCTTT

J gene: TRBJ2-1
D gene: TRBD2
V gene: TRBV19
clone size: once
CDR3 protein: CASSITSGIYNEQFF
CDR3 DNA: TGTGCCAGTAGTATAACTAGCGGGATCTACAATGAGCAGTTCTTC

J gene: TRBJ1-5
D gene: NA
V gene: TRBV7-9
clone size: NA
CDR3 protein: CASSRTRDDQPQHF
CDR3 DNA: TGTGCCAGCAGCCGAACTAGGGACGATCAGCCCCAGCATTTT

J gene: TRBJ2-7
D gene: NA
V gene: TRBV4-1
clone size: NA
CDR3 protein: CASRTGARSYEQYF
CDR3 DNA: TGCGCCAGCAGAACGGGAGCTCGCTCCTACGAGCAGTACTTC

J gene: TRBJ2-7
D gene: NA
V gene: TRBV30
clone size: NA
CDR3 protein: CAWGSRVSYEQYF
CDR3 DNA: TGTGCCTGGGGCTCGCGGGTGTCCTACGAGCAGTACTTC

J gene: TRBJ1-1
D gene: TRBD1
V gene: TRBV7-9
clone size: NA
CDR3 protein: CASSVRQGRHTEAFF
CDR3 DNA: TGTGCCAGCAGCGTAAGACAGGGGAGGCACACTGAAGCTTTCTTT

J gene: TRBJ1-4
D gene: TRBD1
V gene: TRBV27
clone size: NA
CDR3 protein: CASSLLGTGFVEKLFF
CDR3 DNA: TGTGCCAGCAGTTTATTGGGGACAGGATTTGTTGAAAAACTGTTTTTT

J gene: TRBJ2-1
D gene: NA
V gene: TRBV7-8
clone size: NA
CDR3 protein: CASSEGIPRSGNSYNEQFF
CDR3 DNA: TGTGCCAGCAGCGAGGGGATTCCTCGTAGCGGAAACTCCTACAATGAGCAGTTCTTC

J gene: TRBJ2-7
D gene: NA
V gene: TRBV12-5
clone size: NA
CDR3 protein: CASGLVPDRYEQYF
CDR3 DNA: TGTGCTAGTGGTTTGGTACCCGACAGATACGAGCAGTACTTC

J gene: TRBJ2-7
D gene: NA
V gene: TRBV13
clone size: NA
CDR3 protein: CASSLRGVREQYF
CDR3 DNA: TGTGCCAGCAGCTTAAGGGGTGTGCGCGAGCAGTACTTC